This T cell receptor beta chain was sequenced during a study of blood T cells in healthy people across ages (dated by TCRdb to between 2015 and 2016). In terms of the full investigation: Template switching captured roughly one uniquely barcoded TCR beta cDNA molecule per two T cells in model experiments. Using the same blood draw, the study looked at two additional independent replicas of 1 million unique cDNA reads for two donors, one aged 18 to 30 and the other aged 80 or older. The donors were split into four age groups: young (average around 15 years), middle-aged (over 35), aged (roughly 65) and long-lived (about 74). To avoid experimental bias, donors of different ages were spread randomly across the sequencing lanes. To track age-related changes in TCR beta repertoire diversity, the study relied on deep sequencing normalized with unique cDNA molecular identifiers.

Overall study outcomes, separate from this receptor: Observed TCR beta diversity correlated strongly with the percentage of naive T cells measured by flow cytometry. The CMV infection status of donors was not known, potentially confounding age-related changes in expanded clonotypes. As age increased, observed TCR beta diversity per million T cells dropped in a roughly linear way, and a significant reduction was already evident by age 40. Compared with the aged group, more naive CD4+ T cells, fewer expanded clones and increased TCR diversity were shown by the long-lived group, suggesting age selection. Bulk unsorted PBMC profiling prevented conclusive comparison of naive and antigen-experienced compartments. Estimates of total diversity based on one million sequenced T cells were regarded as lower bounds and as underestimates.

The library relied on 5' RACE. Sequencing instrument: Illumina HiSeq 2500. A second PCR of about 6 to 11 cycles was run with a J-beta primer mix and a sample-barcoded 5' primer. A unique molecular identifier was introduced onto each TCR beta cDNA molecule by a template-switch 5' adaptor carrying 12 random nucleotides. At least 2.5 million CDR3-containing paired-end reads were obtained from each sample. First-strand cDNA was synthesized from all RNA with the Mint cDNA synthesis kit, primed by a TRBC-specific oligonucleotide. After uracil-DNA glycosylase treatment, a first 18-cycle PCR used universal primers M1SS and BC2_uni_R on all cDNA. The source study handled its data this way. Normalization of each sample was performed by random selection of 1 million high-quality reads, each carrying a distinct molecular identifier. Instead of being binned into consensus sequences, reads with shared molecular identifiers were discarded. MiTCR, set to a Q25 quality threshold and the strictest error-elimination algorithm, was used for CDR3 identification, clonotype clustering and error correction. Lower-bound total TCR beta diversity was estimated with a nonparametric unseen species model using Euler transformation. TCRdb redid the processing of the public reads, applying fastp at Q25 and MiXCR, and retained in-frame beta chains. Records with the same CDR3 protein are collapsed into one entry carrying the most frequent genes and DNA. These V and J calls rely on TCRdb rather than the paper's analysis. Within this sample are 1.4 million or so distinct CDR3 sequences, with approximately 43% of them counted one time only. The top ten constitute 4% of the sample.

The donors were some 39 Caucasian individuals from Russia, aged roughly 6 to 100 years, who were systemically healthy. Each donor gave approximately 9.3 milliliters of peripheral blood, collected into EDTA-treated Vacutainer tubes. Ficoll-Paque density-gradient centrifugation was used to isolate PBMCs, with at least 6.5 million obtained per sample. Total RNA, at least 6 micrograms per sample, was extracted from PBMCs with Trizol reagent. The percentages of naive CD45RAhigh/CD27high T cells were determined by flow cytometry on a PBMC aliquot from every donor. As regards this clonotype: The antigen this receptor binds is unknown. Base qualities were left out, and no much larger clone turns up one base away.

The sequence was collected from a woman aged 18-29 years in good health. The specimen sequenced was blood.

The CDR3 protein is CASSIEPSGSVHHEQYF. In nucleotides, the sequence is TGTGCCAGTAGTATAGAACCTAGCGGGAGCGTCCACCACGAGCAGTACTTC. In this chain, TRBV19 is recombined with TRBJ2-7; 10 middle bases align to TRBD2. The junction shows trimming of 0 bases on V and 5 bases on J, and the gene matches do not reach 10 bases of it. CDR1 and CDR2, per the germline V gene (reference sequence), are LNHDA and SQIVND. Reading from cysteine to phenylalanine, the CDR3 counts 17 amino acids. CDR3 DNA is the only sequence kept; it has 51 bases, read in frame from the first base.